The rows below give T cell receptor beta chains drawn from one sample of a study of Ad26.COV2.S vaccination and SARS-CoV-2 variants. Clones were read by immunoSEQ multiplex PCR, and TCRdb kept only the in-frame ones, dropping some. The sample lists roughly 390,000 clones; less than 90% were seen once. Sequences were derived from peripheral blood, sampled in a trial of Ad26.COV2.S vaccine versus placebo. These receptors originate from a person between 18 and 60 years old who received the Ad26.COV2.S COVID-19 vaccine or a placebo. Both conserved end residues are part of each CDR3. The D gene is left open where the match is weak. A row's size may be missing; if present it is once, few, many or a size class.

v_gene: TRBV2; d_gene: NA; j_gene: TRBJ2-7; abundance: few; CDR3aa: CASSERYEQYF; CDR3nt: TGTGCCAGCAGTGAACGGTACGAGCAGTACTTC
v_gene: TRBV12-3/TRBV12-4; d_gene: TRBD1; j_gene: TRBJ1-2; abundance: NA; CDR3aa: CASRMTGGYGYTF; CDR3nt: TGTGCCAGCAGAATGACAGGGGGATATGGCTACACCTTC
v_gene: TRBV6-5; d_gene: NA; j_gene: TRBJ2-5; abundance: NA; CDR3aa: CASMRGSQETQYF; CDR3nt: TGTGCCAGCATGAGAGGATCCCAAGAGACCCAGTACTTC
v_gene: TRBV5-6; d_gene: NA; j_gene: TRBJ1-2; abundance: NA; CDR3aa: CASSLARRYGGYTF; CDR3nt: TGTGCCAGCAGCTTGGCCCGGCGGTATGGTGGCTACACCTTC
v_gene: TRBV3-1/TRBV3-2; d_gene: TRBD1; j_gene: TRBJ1-5; abundance: NA; CDR3aa: CASSPLDRMHNQPQHF; CDR3nt: TGTGCCAGCAGCCCACTGGACAGGATGCACAATCAGCCCCAGCATTTT
v_gene: TRBV27; d_gene: TRBD1; j_gene: TRBJ2-1; abundance: once; CDR3aa: CASSDFIGTDFYNEQFF; CDR3nt: TGTGCCAGCAGTGACTTCATCGGGACAGACTTTTACAATGAGCAGTTCTTC
v_gene: TRBV5-1; d_gene: TRBD1; j_gene: TRBJ1-4; abundance: NA; CDR3aa: CASSLEGTGRSEKLFF; CDR3nt: TGCGCCAGCAGCTTGGAGGGGACAGGGAGAAGTGAAAAACTGTTTTTT
v_gene: TRBV6-6; d_gene: NA; j_gene: TRBJ2-1; abundance: NA; CDR3aa: CASSYSTTHDNEQFF; CDR3nt: TGTGCCAGCAGTTACTCGACAACGCATGACAATGAGCAGTTCTTC
v_gene: TRBV20-1; d_gene: NA; j_gene: TRBJ1-1; abundance: NA; CDR3aa: CSASAQGTAFF; CDR3nt: TGCAGTGCTAGCGCGCAGGGTACAGCTTTCTTT
v_gene: TRBV24-1; d_gene: TRBD1; j_gene: TRBJ2-1; abundance: once; CDR3aa: CATSPTGTGQINEQFF; CDR3nt: TGTGCCACCAGTCCAACGGGGACAGGGCAGATCAATGAGCAGTTCTTC